This T cell receptor (beta chain) was profiled in a study of cytomegalovirus exposure and HLA in healthy donors. Regarding the study as a whole: Accurate prediction of most subjects' HLA-A and HLA-B alleles from TCR beta sequences was reported.

The CDR3 is 14 residues long. Trimming cost V 4 bases and J 6 bases, with 10 bases left between them. The germline V gene has CDR1 MNHNS and CDR2 SASEGT. It was with 60 Vbeta and 13 Jbeta primers that the PCR ran. The protocol was immunoSEQ multiplex PCR, while the TCRdb copy is restricted to in-frame clones and leaves out a portion. The table lists about 130,000 clones, 75% of them singletons. Of note for this clone: Its matching antigen is unknown.

This rearrangement joins TRBV6-1 to TRBJ1-6, with TRBD1 as a possible D gene (6 bases). The specimen sequenced was PBMCs. The TCR comes from a man aged 30-40 years in good health and CMV-seronegative. CDR3 nucleotide sequence: TGTGCCAGCAGTGGGACAGACTGTAATTCACCCCTCCACTTT. It specifies CASSGTDCNSPLHF.